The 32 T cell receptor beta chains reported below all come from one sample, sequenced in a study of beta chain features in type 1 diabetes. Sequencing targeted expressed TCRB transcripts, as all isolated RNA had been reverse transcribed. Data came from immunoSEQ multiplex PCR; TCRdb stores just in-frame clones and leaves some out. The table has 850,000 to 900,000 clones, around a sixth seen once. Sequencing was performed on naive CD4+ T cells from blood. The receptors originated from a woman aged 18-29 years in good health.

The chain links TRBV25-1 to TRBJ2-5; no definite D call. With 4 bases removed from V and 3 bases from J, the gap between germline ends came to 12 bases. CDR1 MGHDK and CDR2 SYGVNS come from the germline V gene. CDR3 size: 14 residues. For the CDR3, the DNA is TGTGCCAGCAGTGGCTGGGTGGGGAAAGAGACCCAGTACTTC. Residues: CASSGWVGKETQYF.

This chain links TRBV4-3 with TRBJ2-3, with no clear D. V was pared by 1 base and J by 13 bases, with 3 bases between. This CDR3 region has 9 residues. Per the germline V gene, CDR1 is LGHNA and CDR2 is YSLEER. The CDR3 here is CASSQGKYF. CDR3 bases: TGCGCCAGCAGCCAAGGGAAGTATTTT.

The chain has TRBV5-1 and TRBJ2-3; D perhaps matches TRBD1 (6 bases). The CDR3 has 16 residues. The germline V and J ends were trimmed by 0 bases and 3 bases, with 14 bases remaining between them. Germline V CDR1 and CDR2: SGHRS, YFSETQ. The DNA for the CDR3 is TGCGCCAGCAGCTTGGATGGCAGGGGTGGGACAGATACGCAGTATTTT. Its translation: CASSLDGRGGTDTQYF.

For the CDR3, the DNA is TGTGCCAGCAGTGACTACGAGCAGTACTTC. This encodes CASSDYEQYF. V usage is TRBV6-6 and J usage is TRBJ2-7; D is unresolved. V was trimmed by 5 bases and J by 3 bases, leaving 2 bases between them. This CDR3 region has 10 residues. CDR1 MNHNY and CDR2 SVGAGI come from the germline V gene (reference sequence).

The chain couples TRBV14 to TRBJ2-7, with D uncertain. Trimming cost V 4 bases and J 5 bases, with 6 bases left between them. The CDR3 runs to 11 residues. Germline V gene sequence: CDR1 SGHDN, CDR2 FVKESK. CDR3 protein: CASSLMNEQYF. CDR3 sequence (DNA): TGTGCCAGCAGCCTGATGAACGAGCAGTACTTC.

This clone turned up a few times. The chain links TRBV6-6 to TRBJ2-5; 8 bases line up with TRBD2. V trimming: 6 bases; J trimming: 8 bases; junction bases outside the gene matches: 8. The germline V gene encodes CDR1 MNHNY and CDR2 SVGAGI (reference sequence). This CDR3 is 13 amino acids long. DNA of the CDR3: TGTGCCAGCAGACAAGGCGGGGGGCGAACCCAGTACTTC. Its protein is CASRQGGGRTQYF.

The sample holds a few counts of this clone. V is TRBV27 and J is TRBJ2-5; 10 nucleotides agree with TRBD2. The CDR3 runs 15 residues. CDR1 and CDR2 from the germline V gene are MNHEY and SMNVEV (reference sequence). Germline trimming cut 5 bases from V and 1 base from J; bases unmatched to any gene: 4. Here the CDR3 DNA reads TGTGCCAGCAGTCGCGGACTAGCGGCCCAAGAGACCCAGTACTTC. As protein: CASSRGLAAQETQYF.

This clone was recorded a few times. Written as DNA, the CDR3 is TGTGCCAGCAGTTACTCACGGACATCCGGTCAGCCCCAGCATTTT. It encodes CASSYSRTSGQPQHF. This chain links TRBV6-6 with TRBJ1-5, with D possibly TRBD1 on 5 matching bases. Germline CDR1 and CDR2: MNHNY and SVGAGI (reference sequence). CDR3 length: 15 residues. The germline V and J ends were trimmed by 0 bases and 6 bases, with 12 bases remaining between them.

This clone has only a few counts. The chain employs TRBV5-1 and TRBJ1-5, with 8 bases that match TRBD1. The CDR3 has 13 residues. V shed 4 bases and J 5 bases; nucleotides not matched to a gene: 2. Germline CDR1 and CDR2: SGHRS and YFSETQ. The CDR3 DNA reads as TGCGCCAGCAGCCAGACAGGGGATCAGCCCCAGCATTTT. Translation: CASSQTGDQPQHF.

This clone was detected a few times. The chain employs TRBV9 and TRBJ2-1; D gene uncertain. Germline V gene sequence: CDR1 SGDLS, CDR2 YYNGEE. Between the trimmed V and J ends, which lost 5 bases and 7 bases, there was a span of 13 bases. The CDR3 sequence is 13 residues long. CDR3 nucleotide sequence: TGTGCCAGCAGTTCAGAGGTTGGGAATGAGCAGTTCTTC. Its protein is CASSSEVGNEQFF.

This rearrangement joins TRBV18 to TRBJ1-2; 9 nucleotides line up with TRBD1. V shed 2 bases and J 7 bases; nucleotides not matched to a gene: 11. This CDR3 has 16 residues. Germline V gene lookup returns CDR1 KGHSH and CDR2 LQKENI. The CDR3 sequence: CASSPANLGTGSGYTF. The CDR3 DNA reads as TGTGCCAGCTCACCAGCAAACCTCGGGACAGGGAGTGGCTACACCTTC.

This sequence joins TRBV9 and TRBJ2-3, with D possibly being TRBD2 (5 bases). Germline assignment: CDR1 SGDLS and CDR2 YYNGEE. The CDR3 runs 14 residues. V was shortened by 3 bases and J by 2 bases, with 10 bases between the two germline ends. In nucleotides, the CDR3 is TGTGCCAGCAGCGCCGAGGGCGTCACAGATACGCAGTATTTT. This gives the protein CASSAEGVTDTQYF. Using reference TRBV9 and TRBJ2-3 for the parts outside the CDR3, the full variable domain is DSGVTQTPKHLITATGQRVTLRCSPRSGDLSVYWYQQSLDQGLQFLIQYYNGEERAKGNILERFSAQQFPDLHSELNLSSLELGDSALYFCASSAEGVTDTQYFGPGTRLTVL.

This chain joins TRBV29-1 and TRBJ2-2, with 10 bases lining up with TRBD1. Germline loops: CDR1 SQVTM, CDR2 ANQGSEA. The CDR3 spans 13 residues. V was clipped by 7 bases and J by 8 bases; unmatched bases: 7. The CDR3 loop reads CSAKGQGQGELFF. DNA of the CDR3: TGCAGCGCCAAGGGACAGGGGCAAGGGGAGCTGTTTTTT.

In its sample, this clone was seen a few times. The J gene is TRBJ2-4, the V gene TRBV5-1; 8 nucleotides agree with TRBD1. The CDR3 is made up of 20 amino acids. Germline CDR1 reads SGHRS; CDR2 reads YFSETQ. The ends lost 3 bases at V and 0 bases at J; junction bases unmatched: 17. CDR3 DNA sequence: TGCGCCAGCAGCTCCAGCTCTGACAGGGGAATAGCCCTAGCCAAAAACATTCAGTACTTC. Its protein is CASSSSSDRGIALAKNIQYF.

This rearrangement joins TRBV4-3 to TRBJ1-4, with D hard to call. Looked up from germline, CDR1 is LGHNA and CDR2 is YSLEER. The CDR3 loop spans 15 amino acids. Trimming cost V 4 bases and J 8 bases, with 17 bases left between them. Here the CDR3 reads CASSPLAGRQEKLFF. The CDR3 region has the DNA TGCGCCAGCAGCCCATTAGCAGGAAGGCAAGAAAAACTGTTTTTT.

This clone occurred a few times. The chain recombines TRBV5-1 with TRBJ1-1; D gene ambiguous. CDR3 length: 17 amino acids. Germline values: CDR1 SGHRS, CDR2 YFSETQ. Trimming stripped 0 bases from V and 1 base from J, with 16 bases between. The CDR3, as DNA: TGCGCCAGCAGCTTGGCAATTATGGGGAAACAGAACACTGAAGCTTTCTTT. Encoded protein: CASSLAIMGKQNTEAFF.

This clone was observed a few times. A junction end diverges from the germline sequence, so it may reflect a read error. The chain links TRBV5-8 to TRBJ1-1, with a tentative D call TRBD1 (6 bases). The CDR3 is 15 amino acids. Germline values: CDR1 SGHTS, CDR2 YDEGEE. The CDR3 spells CASSTGQIRDTEAFF. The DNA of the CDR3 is TGTGCCAGCAGCACCGGTCAAATCCGGGACACCGAAGCTTTCTTT.

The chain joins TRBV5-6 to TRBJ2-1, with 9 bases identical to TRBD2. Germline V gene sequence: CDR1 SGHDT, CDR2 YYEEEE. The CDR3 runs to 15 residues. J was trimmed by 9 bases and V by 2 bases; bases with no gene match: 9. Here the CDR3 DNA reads TGTGCCAGCAGCTTACCGGGACTAGCCTTATCTGAGCAGTTCTTC. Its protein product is CASSLPGLALSEQFF.

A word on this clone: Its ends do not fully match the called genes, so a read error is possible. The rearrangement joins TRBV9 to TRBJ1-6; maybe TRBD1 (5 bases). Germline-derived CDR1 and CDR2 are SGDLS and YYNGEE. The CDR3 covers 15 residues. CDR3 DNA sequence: TGTGCCAGCAGCGTGGGGAGGACAACCAATTCAGCCCTCCACTTT. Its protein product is CASSVGRTTNSALHF.

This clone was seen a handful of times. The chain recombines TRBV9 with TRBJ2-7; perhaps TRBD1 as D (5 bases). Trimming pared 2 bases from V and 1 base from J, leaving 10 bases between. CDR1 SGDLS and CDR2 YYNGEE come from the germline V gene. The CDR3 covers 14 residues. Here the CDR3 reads CASSVTGLSYEQYF. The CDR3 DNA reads TGTGCCAGCAGCGTCACAGGCCTTTCCTACGAGCAGTACTTC.

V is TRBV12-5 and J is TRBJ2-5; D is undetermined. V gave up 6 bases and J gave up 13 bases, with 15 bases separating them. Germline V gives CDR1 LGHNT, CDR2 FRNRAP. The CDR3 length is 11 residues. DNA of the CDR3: TGTGCTAGTGGGGATTTGGGTCCAGTGTACTTC. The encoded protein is CASGDLGPVYF.

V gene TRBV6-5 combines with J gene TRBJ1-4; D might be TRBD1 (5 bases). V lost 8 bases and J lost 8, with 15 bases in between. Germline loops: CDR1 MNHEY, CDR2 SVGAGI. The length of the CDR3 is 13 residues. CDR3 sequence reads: CASRQLNREKLFF. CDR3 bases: TGTGCCAGCCGACAGTTAAACCGGGAAAAACTGTTTTTT.

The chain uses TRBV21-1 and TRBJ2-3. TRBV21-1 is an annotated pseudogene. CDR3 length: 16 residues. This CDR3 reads CASSKKGSRRTDTQYF. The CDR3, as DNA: TGTGCCAGCAGCAAAAAGGGTAGCCGTAGAACAGATACGCAGTATTTT.

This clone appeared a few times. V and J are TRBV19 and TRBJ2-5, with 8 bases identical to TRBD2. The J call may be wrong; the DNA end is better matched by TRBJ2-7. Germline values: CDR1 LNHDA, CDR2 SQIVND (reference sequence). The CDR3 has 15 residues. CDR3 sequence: CASSKVPGLDYEQYF. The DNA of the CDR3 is TGTGCCAGTAGTAAAGTTCCGGGACTAGACTACGAGCAGTACTTC.

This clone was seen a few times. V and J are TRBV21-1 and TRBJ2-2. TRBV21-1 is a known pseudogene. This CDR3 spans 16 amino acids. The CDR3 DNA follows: TGTGCCAGCAGCAAAGCGCAGTGGGAGAACACCGGGGAGCTGTTTTTT. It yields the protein CASSKAQWENTGELFF.

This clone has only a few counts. CDR3 DNA: TGTGCCAGCGGGCAAGTCTATGGCTACACCTTC. Translation gives CASGQVYGYTF. This chain uses TRBV6-6 with TRBJ1-2; D is unresolved. In germline, CDR1 is MNHNY, CDR2 SVGAGI (reference sequence). This CDR3 comprises 11 residues. V lost 8 bases, J lost 4 bases, and 8 bases lay in between.

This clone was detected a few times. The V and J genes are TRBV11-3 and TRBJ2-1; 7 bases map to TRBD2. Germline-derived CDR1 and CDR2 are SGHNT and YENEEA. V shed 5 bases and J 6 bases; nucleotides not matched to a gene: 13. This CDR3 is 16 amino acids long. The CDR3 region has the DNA TGTGCCAGCAGCGCCCAATCGGGACTAACATCCAATGAGCAGTTCTTC. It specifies CASSAQSGLTSNEQFF.

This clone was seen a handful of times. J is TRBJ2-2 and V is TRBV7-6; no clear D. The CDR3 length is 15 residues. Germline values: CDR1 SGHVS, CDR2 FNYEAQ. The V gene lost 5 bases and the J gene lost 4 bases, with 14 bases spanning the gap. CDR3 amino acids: CASSPIIVITGELFF. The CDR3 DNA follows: TGTGCCAGCAGCCCGATAATCGTTATCACCGGGGAGCTGTTTTTT.

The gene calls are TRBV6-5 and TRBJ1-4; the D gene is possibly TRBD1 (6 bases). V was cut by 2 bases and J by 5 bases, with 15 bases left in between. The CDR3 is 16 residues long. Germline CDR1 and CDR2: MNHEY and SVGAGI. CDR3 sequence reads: CASSYTGREENEKLFF. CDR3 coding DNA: TGTGCCAGCAGTTACACAGGGCGGGAAGAGAATGAAAAACTGTTTTTT.

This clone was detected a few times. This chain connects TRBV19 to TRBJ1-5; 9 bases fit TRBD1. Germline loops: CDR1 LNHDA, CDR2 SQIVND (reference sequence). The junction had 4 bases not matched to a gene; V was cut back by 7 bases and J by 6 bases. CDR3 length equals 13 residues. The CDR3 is CASKGTGIQPQHF. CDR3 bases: TGTGCCAGTAAGGGGACAGGGATTCAGCCCCAGCATTTT.

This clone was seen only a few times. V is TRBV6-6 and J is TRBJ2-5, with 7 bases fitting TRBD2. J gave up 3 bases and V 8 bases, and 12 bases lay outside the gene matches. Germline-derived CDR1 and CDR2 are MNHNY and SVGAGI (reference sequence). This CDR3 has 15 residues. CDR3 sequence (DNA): TGTGCCAGCCGAAAAGGCGGGAGAGTGGAAGAGACCCAGTACTTC. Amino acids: CASRKGGRVEETQYF.

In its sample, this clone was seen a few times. CDR3 nucleotide sequence: TGTGCCAGCAGTTTCCTCCTCTCGTCTGGAAACACCATATATTTT. Its protein is CASSFLLSSGNTIYF. The chain employs TRBV28 and TRBJ1-3; D unclear. Germline CDR1 reads MDHEN; CDR2 reads SYDVKM. The CDR3 spans 15 residues. Trimming left V 3 bases short and J 1 base short, with 10 bases between.